This T cell receptor (beta chain) was sequenced in a study of molecular identifiers for immune sequencing clone quantification. The study's findings and limits: In a background of over 750,000 naive cells, spiked Jurkat TCR RNA from one cell was reportedly detectable. Clones that exceeded 20 RNA copies held over 99% of effector molecules, yet under 1% in naive cells.

Previously published methods and listed TCR primers were used for the bulk TCR libraries. TCRdb re-called the PCR reads with MiXCR, one entry per CDR3 protein. Of roughly 100,000 distinct CDR3 sequences in the sample, less than 35% were seen once. This clonotype showed up just a few times. What it recognizes is unknown. The V gene's germline CDR1 is MDHEN and CDR2 SYDVKM. The V and J ends lost 5 bases and 3 bases, in that order; junction bases with no gene match: 7. The CDR3 sequence is 14 residues long. The chain couples TRBV28 to TRBJ2-7, with 7 bases matching TRBD2. The sample comprised naive CD8+ T cells from blood, with Jurkat cell RNA spiked in. This sample's subset: FACS-sorted CD8+CD4-CCR7+CD45RA+ naive T cells. The receptor was isolated from a human donor in good health. Some libraries in this study had Jurkat cell RNA spiked in. This CDR3 is CASSPFERGYEQYF. DNA for the CDR3: TGTGCCAGCAGTCCTTTCGAGCGGGGCTACGAGCAGTACTTC.